This T cell receptor (beta chain) stems from a study of esophageal squamous cell carcinoma tumors (dated by TCRdb to the early 2020s). Study-level background: Using principal component analysis combined with K-means clustering of immunohistochemical values for T-cell and checkpoint markers, the researchers divided patients into immuno relation high and low groups. The ten to eleven cases yielded 1,671,742 total TCRalpha reads and approximately 1,300,000 total TCRbeta reads, of which around 30,000 and 35,000, respectively, were unique. The study aimed to assess TCR repertoire diversity and shared TCR repertoires of T cells within the tumor environment of esophageal squamous cell carcinoma. The wider cohort included some 54 esophageal squamous cell carcinoma patients in Japan who were treated with surgery, of whom around 20 were high and 32 were low immuno relation cases. TCR sequencing was performed on roughly 10 patients, consisting of five randomly selected high immuno relation cases and five background-matched low immuno relation cases.

In its sample, this clonotype was seen once. The antigen it binds to is not known. There are no base qualities to consult, and no much larger clone falls within one base. One read gives only weak evidence. Points the paper makes about the study in general: The high immuno relation group had higher significant repertoire counts, although the two groups did not differ in total TCR repertoire counts. A single dominant TCRalpha VJ recombination with apparently reduced TCRalpha diversity was observed in about 30% of the 10 cases. Because TCRalpha and TCRbeta chains were sequenced separately, chain pairing and recognized antigens remained unknown. Shared V|J recombination candidates may have been selected by chance because variation in the TCRalphabeta repertoire was large. Only a few cases were included in the TCR repertoire analysis, and no investigation at the CDR3 clonotype level was carried out. Approximately 28 TRAV|TRAJ and more than 20 TRBV|TRBJ combinations, including TRAV13-1|TRAJ22 and TRBV7-9|TRBJ2-7, appeared to be shared among high immuno relation cases.

Anyone who had received neoadjuvant chemotherapy or who was missing clinical information was not enrolled. The TCR-sequenced cases shown were male and had subtotal esophagectomy with 2- or 3-field lymphadenectomy. RNA was extracted from bulk tumor tissue sections with a Qiagen AllPrep kit, without T-cell sorting. Small sections of surgically resected tumor tissue were kept in RNAlater reagent at -80 degrees C until RNA was extracted. The library was made by 5' RACE. PCR was performed with KAPA HiFi using TCRalpha or TCRbeta constant-region primers together with a P20EA primer, and a nested second PCR was then carried out with CA2 or CB2. TCR genes were amplified by unbiased adaptor ligation RT-PCR, with reverse transcription by Superscript III and a polyT18-containing BSL-18E primer. Following second-strand synthesis and blunting, the P10EA/P20EA adaptor was ligated to the 5' end of the cDNA, and NotI digestion was then performed. Both the first and second PCRs consisted of 20 to 25 cycles of 98 degrees C for 20 s, 65 degrees C for 30 s and 72 degrees C for 1 min. Amplicons were indexed with the Nextera XT Index kit v2 Set A, pooled equimolarly and quantified on a Qubit 2.0 Fluorometer. Sequencing was carried out on the Illumina MiSeq platform with 2x300 bp paired-end reads. The study's processing was this. Repertoire Genesis software ver.1.0 assigned each read to V and J genes according to the highest identity with IMGT reference sequences. CDR3 was defined as the region from Cys104 to Phe118 plus Gly119 and was translated, and unique sequence reads were defined by distinct V, J and CDR3 amino acids. A shared V|J combination was chosen only when it reached significance in both a Fisher's exact test in edgeR and a Mann Whitney U test. After singletons were removed and 500 repertoire combinations were bootstrapped, the repertoire dissimilarity index was calculated using the R rdi package. Using fastp at Q25 and MiXCR, TCRdb reprocessed the public reads and kept productive beta chains. Each record represents a unique CDR3 protein, reported with the most common genes and DNA among its rows. The authors' filters were not applied to this entry. The table for this sample lists roughly 5,300 distinct CDR3 sequences; approximately 23% of them were counted only once. Of the sample, roughly 30% falls within the top ten clones.

CDR1 SGHVS and CDR2 FQNEAQ were looked up in the germline V gene. The CDR3 measures 15 amino acids from cysteine to phenylalanine. Of the read, only the CDR3 DNA is kept; its 45 bases are in frame from base 1. V and J lose 3 bases and 4 bases, and a span of 15 bases separates them. The TCR sequence derives from a man aged 50-85 years with esophageal squamous cell carcinoma. The rearrangement combines TRBV7-8 with TRBJ1-2; the D gene cannot be named for sure. Material for sequencing was tumor tissue. CDR3 reads: CASSFSDRAPYGYTF. Read as DNA, the sequence is TGTGCCAGCAGCTTTTCGGACCGGGCACCCTATGGCTACACCTTC. Here the CDR3 is joined to the reference TRBV7-8 and TRBJ1-2 genes, and the full variable domain is: GAGVSQSPRYKVAKRGQDVALRCDPISGHVSLFWYQQALGQGPEFLTYFQNEAQLDKSGLPSDRFFAERPEGSVSTLKIQRTQQEDSAVYLCASSFSDRAPYGYTFGSGTRLTVV.